Shown below are 9 T cell receptor beta chains from a single sample sequenced in a study of identical twins. TCRdb re-called the 5' RACE reads through MiXCR, storing one row per CDR3 protein. Altogether approximately 300,000 distinct CDR3 sequences are present, 9.5% being singletons, with the ten largest covering roughly 6.8%. A further study also used this sample, focusing on yellow fever vaccine responses in identical twins.

The source material was CD8+ T cells sorted from blood. These receptors were collected from a woman younger than 30 in good health.

This clonotype was recorded once. With a much larger clone just one base away, this may be a read error. The rearrangement joins TRBV6-2 or TRBV6-3 to TRBJ2-7; D gene ambiguous. The V gene lost 8 bases and the J gene lost 5 bases, with 16 bases spanning the gap. The CDR3 loop spans 13 amino acids. Germline V lookup: CDR1 MNHEY, CDR2 SVGEGT. The CDR3, as DNA: TGTGCCAGCGGTCAATGGACCCCTGACGAGCAGTACTTC. Protein sequence: CASGQWTPDEQYF.

This clonotype was counted at least ten times. The CDR3 DNA reads TGCAGCGTGAACAGGGTGGGGGAGCTGTTTTTT. Amino acid sequence: CSVNRVGELFF. V and J are TRBV29-1 and TRBJ2-2, with TRBD1 as a possible D gene (6 bases). The CDR3 loop spans 11 amino acids. Trimming pared 6 bases from V and 8 bases from J, leaving 10 bases between. The germline V gene has CDR1 SQVTM and CDR2 ANQGSEA.

This clonotype turned up a few times. The chain carries TRBV6-8 and TRBJ2-1, with 8 nucleotides matching TRBD1. The CDR3 totals 16 residues. The germline V gene encodes CDR1 MNHGY and CDR2 SAAAGT. Trimming at V came to 6 bases and at J to 2 bases, leaving 9 bases not matched to a gene. In DNA form, the CDR3 reads TGTGCCAGCAGCCAGGGGGCTGTGGTGACCTACAATGAGCAGTTCTTC. It encodes CASSQGAVVTYNEQFF.

At least ten counts were recorded for this clonotype. This chain uses TRBV29-1 with TRBJ2-5; weak D call: TRBD2 (5 bases). With 4 bases removed from V and 5 bases from J, the gap between germline ends came to 20 bases. Per the germline V gene, CDR1 is SQVTM and CDR2 is ANQGSEA. CDR3 length: 15 residues. The CDR3 DNA reads as TGCAGCGTTGTGGCTAGTCGGAGCGGATTGGAGACCCAGTACTTC. Its protein product is CSVVASRSGLETQYF.

This clonotype was seen only a few times. This chain links TRBV29-1 with TRBJ2-1; D uncertain. Looked up from germline, CDR1 is SQVTM and CDR2 is ANQGSEA. This CDR3 region has 13 residues. V was clipped by 5 bases and J by 2 bases, with 10 bases between them. This chain's CDR3 is CSVPHGAYNEQFF. DNA for the CDR3: TGCAGCGTTCCCCATGGGGCCTACAATGAGCAGTTCTTC.

This clonotype was detected many times. V gene TRBV7-9 combines with J gene TRBJ2-1; 9 positions agree with TRBD2. CDR1 SEHNR and CDR2 FQNEAQ come from the germline V gene (reference sequence). V dropped 5 bases and J dropped 5; count of bases not matched to a gene: 10. The CDR3 is made up of 16 amino acids. Here the CDR3 DNA reads TGTGCCAGCAGCCTTTTATCAGCGGGGGGCAACAATGAGCAGTTCTTC. This gives the protein CASSLLSAGGNNEQFF.

V is TRBV6-2 or TRBV6-3 and J is TRBJ2-5; a possible D gene is TRBD1 (5 bases). The CDR3 covers 15 residues. Trimming left V 2 bases short and J 1 base short, with 11 bases between. The germline V gene encodes CDR1 MNHEY and CDR2 SVGEGT. The CDR3, as DNA: TGTGCCAGCAGTTACGCAGACAGAATCCAAGAGACCCAGTACTTC. This codes for CASSYADRIQETQYF.

J is TRBJ2-3 and V is TRBV7-8; a weak D match, TRBD1 (5 bases). This CDR3 contains 13 residues. V dropped 10 bases and J dropped 2 bases, with 13 bases sitting between them. The germline gives CDR1 SGHVS, CDR2 FQNEAQ. CDR3 in amino acids: CATADIHTDTQYF. The DNA of the CDR3 is TGTGCCACCGCGGACATCCACACAGATACGCAGTATTTT.

This clonotype was counted at least ten times. This chain connects TRBV5-1 to TRBJ2-3; 10 bases map to TRBD2. Trimming at V came to 5 bases and at J to 4 bases, leaving 7 bases not matched to a gene. CDR1 and CDR2 (germline): SGHRS, YFSETQ. The length of the CDR3 is 15 residues. The CDR3 DNA is TGCGCCAGCAGAAGGTTTAGCGGGGGGTCAGATACGCAGTATTTT. This encodes CASRRFSGGSDTQYF.